A single sample is the source of the 10 T cell receptor beta chains below, sequenced in a study of blood T cell repertoires in COVID-19. Sequenced by immunoSEQ multiplex PCR; TCRdb stores in-frame clones only, minus some. The data hold fewer than 400,000 clones, with approximately 83% observed a single time. The sequencing sample was made of PBMCs or T cells enriched from blood (not recorded which). Every receptor here comes from a man aged 25-45 years who had recovered from COVID-19.

The chain combines TRBV5-4 with TRBJ1-5; TRBD1 agrees at 9 bases. Looked up from germline, CDR1 is SGHNT and CDR2 is YYREEE (reference sequence). V dropped 2 bases and J dropped 1; count of bases not matched to a gene: 4. There are 16 residues in the CDR3. CDR3: CASSLGTGNSNQPQHF. CDR3 nucleotides: TGTGCCAGCAGCTTAGGGACAGGGAACAGCAATCAGCCCCAGCATTTT.

This clone was observed a single time. Written as DNA, the CDR3 is TGTGCCAGCAGCTCTGGGGGCATGGACACTGAAGCTTTCTTT. This codes for CASSSGGMDTEAFF. The rearrangement uses TRBV7-3 and TRBJ1-1; maybe TRBD1 (6 bases). The CDR3 contains 14 residues. Germline assignment: CDR1 SGHTA and CDR2 FQGTGA. V was clipped by 4 bases and J by 3 bases, with 12 bases between them.

The rearrangement uses TRBV3-1 (or the pseudogene TRBV3-2) and TRBJ1-6; 7 nucleotides match TRBD1. V gave up 2 bases and J gave up 16 bases; unmatched junction bases: 17. Germline CDR1 reads LGHDT; CDR2 reads YNNKEL (reference sequence). The CDR3 extends over 16 amino acids. CDR3 region: CASSQLTGTATGRLHF. The CDR3 coding sequence is TGTGCCAGCAGCCAACTGACCGGGACAGCCACCGGAAGGCTCCACTTT.

This clone has just one count. This rearrangement joins TRBV4-2 to TRBJ1-2, with TRBD1 matching 8 bases. Germline V gene lookup returns CDR1 LGHNA and CDR2 YNFKEQ. After removal of 0 bases from V and 2 bases from J, the junction contained 11 bases not matched to a gene. This CDR3 has 18 residues. CDR3 protein: CASSQELRLGQGNYGYTF. For the CDR3, the DNA is TGTGCCAGCAGCCAAGAATTAAGGTTAGGACAGGGAAACTATGGCTACACCTTC.

This chain links TRBV10-3 with TRBJ2-1; TRBD2 agrees at 13 bases. Germline CDR1 is ENHRY and CDR2 is SYGVKD. Trimming removed 3 bases from V and 7 bases from J; junction bases left unmatched: 6. The CDR3 is 16 residues long. CDR3: CAISDSGLAGSNEQFF. CDR3 nucleotides: TGTGCCATCAGTGACTCGGGACTAGCGGGGTCAAATGAGCAGTTCTTC.

The rearrangement links TRBV29-1 to TRBJ2-7, with D perhaps matching TRBD1 (6 bases). CDR3 length equals 12 residues. The germline V and J ends were trimmed by 7 bases and 2 bases, with 12 bases remaining between them. The germline gives CDR1 SQVTM, CDR2 ANQGSEA. CDR3 sequence: CSASRDTYEQYF. The DNA of the CDR3 is TGCAGCGCCAGCAGGGACACCTACGAGCAGTACTTC.

The chain is built from TRBV6-2 or TRBV6-3 and TRBJ2-7, with TRBD1 matching 9 bases. CDR3 length: 15 amino acids. Losses at the gene ends were 6 bases for V and 4 bases for J; bases not matched to a gene: 10. Germline V gene lookup returns CDR1 MNHEY and CDR2 SVGEGT. CDR3 in amino acids: CASSLSGTGLYEQYF. The DNA of the CDR3 is TGTGCCAGCAGCCTTTCCGGGACAGGGTTATACGAGCAGTACTTC.

The J gene is TRBJ2-1, the V gene TRBV7-3, with 11 bases that match TRBD2. The CDR3 runs to 15 residues. V gave up 5 bases and J gave up 3 bases; unmatched junction bases: 3. Per the germline V gene, CDR1 is SGHTA and CDR2 is FQGTGA. The DNA for the CDR3 is TGTGCCAGCAGCCCTAGCGGGGGGTTCTACAATGAGCAGTTCTTC. Its protein is CASSPSGGFYNEQFF.

In its sample, this clone was seen many times. This rearrangement joins TRBV10-3 to TRBJ1-2; TRBD1 aligns across 12 bases. This CDR3 is 16 amino acids long. J lost 2 bases, V lost 7 bases, and 8 bases had no gene match. Per germline, CDR1 ENHRY and CDR2 SYGVKD. Here the CDR3 reads CAITRGDRGQNYGYTF. The DNA for the CDR3 is TGTGCCATCACCAGGGGGGACAGGGGGCAAAACTATGGCTACACCTTC.

The rearrangement uses TRBV11-3 and TRBJ2-2, with TRBD1 matching 7 bases. The trim removed 2 bases at V and 1 base at J, leaving 10 bases unmatched. This CDR3 comprises 18 residues. Germline V lookup: CDR1 SGHNT, CDR2 YENEEA. The CDR3 spells CASSLNKWGQKNTGELFF. The CDR3 region has the DNA TGTGCCAGCAGCTTAAACAAATGGGGACAGAAGAACACCGGGGAGCTGTTTTTT.